One and the same sample provided the 9 T cell receptor beta chains below, sequenced in a study of CD8+ T cells in alopecia areata (dated by TCRdb to 2017 to 2018). Lesional scalp punch biopsies and peripheral blood were obtained from alopecia areata patients. To prepare the library, the immunoSEQ multiplex PCR assay was applied. For TCR sequencing, RNA was extracted from every sample and reverse transcribed into cDNA to serve as template. Sourced from immuneACCESS, this table was stored by TCRdb with only in-frame sequences that have V and J called. A share of the clones is absent; for the studies checked, an unresolved V gene accounts for under half, and the remainder has no known explanation. The sample data list about 15,000 clones, and about 61% of these were observed just once. Of the sample, 10% to 15% falls within the top ten clones. The material sequenced was skin. The receptors shown here come from a human donor with alopecia areata.

DNA of the CDR3: TGTGCCAGCAGTCAGTTGGGACCCGTCTCGAACAATGAGCAGTTCTTC. This codes for CASSQLGPVSNNEQFF. The chain is built from TRBV27 and TRBJ2-1; tentatively, D is TRBD1 or TRBD2 (5 bases each). The CDR3 has 16 residues. The V and J ends lost 5 bases and 5 bases respectively, with 19 bases between them. Germline V gene data show CDR1 as MNHEY and CDR2 as SMNVEV (reference sequence).

The chain employs TRBV7-3 and TRBJ2-2, with a tentative D call TRBD1 (7 bases). CDR3 length equals 15 residues. CDR1 and CDR2 from the germline V gene are SGHTA and FQGTGA. V was cut by 6 bases and J by 5 bases, with 16 bases left in between. CDR3 protein: CASSTSQGGTGELFF. The CDR3 DNA follows: TGTGCCAGCAGTACTAGTCAGGGGGGAACCGGGGAGCTGTTTTTT.

A few counts support this clone. This sequence joins TRBV6-1 and TRBJ1-1; 7 bases line up with TRBD1. This CDR3 comprises 15 residues. J lost 1 base, V lost 6 bases, and 8 bases had no gene match. Germline CDR1 and CDR2: MNHNS and SASEGT. The chain's CDR3 is CASREPGTANTEAFF. In nucleotides, the CDR3 is TGTGCCAGCAGGGAACCCGGGACAGCGAACACTGAAGCTTTCTTT.

This chain uses TRBV10-1 with TRBJ2-2, with D perhaps matching TRBD2 (5 bases). Germline assignment: CDR1 WNHNN and CDR2 SYGVQD (reference sequence). Trimming shortened V by 3 bases and J by 0 bases, and 11 bases separated the two germline ends. CDR3 length equals 16 residues. The chain's CDR3 is CASSESTGANTGELFF. The CDR3 DNA follows: TGCGCCAGCAGTGAATCCACCGGGGCGAACACCGGGGAGCTGTTTTTT.

The genes are TRBV5-1 and TRBJ2-1; 9 nucleotides match TRBD2. V shed 4 bases and J 8 bases; nucleotides not matched to a gene: 19. The germline CDR1 and CDR2 sequences are SGHRS and YFSETQ. The CDR3 has 18 residues. CDR3 residues: CASSRTVPGAGGSDEQFF. For the CDR3, the DNA is TGCGCCAGCAGCCGAACCGTACCAGGCGCGGGAGGGAGTGATGAGCAGTTCTTC.

The chain couples TRBV7-9 to TRBJ1-3; D gene unclear. V lost 1 base, J lost 0 bases, and 4 bases lay in between. This CDR3 comprises 14 residues. The germline V gene has CDR1 SEHNR and CDR2 FQNEAQ (reference sequence). The CDR3 nucleotides are TGTGCCAGCAGCTTAGAAAGCTCTGGAAACACCATATATTTT. Amino acid sequence: CASSLESSGNTIYF.

The rearrangement uses TRBV4-1 and TRBJ1-5; D unclear. The germline V gene has CDR1 MGHRA and CDR2 YSYEKL. The CDR3 length is 14 residues. Trimming took off 6 bases at V and 3 bases at J, with 12 bases between the two ends. The CDR3 reads CASSQSGNNQPQHF. CDR3 bases: TGCGCCAGCAGTCAGAGCGGAAACAATCAGCCCCAGCATTTT.

The chain links TRBV5-4 to TRBJ2-1, with D possibly called TRBD1 or TRBD2 (6 bases each). CDR3 length: 13 residues. Between the trimmed V and J ends, which lost 2 bases and 9 bases, there was a span of 12 bases. Germline CDR1 is SGHNT and CDR2 is YYREEE (reference sequence). The CDR3 loop reads CASSLDGGGEQFF. The CDR3 coding sequence is TGTGCCAGCAGCTTAGACGGGGGCGGTGAGCAGTTCTTC.

In this sample, this clone is large (0.1 to 1%). The V call is TRBV28, the J call TRBJ2-3; the D is unclear. The CDR3 spans 13 residues. V was clipped by 3 bases and J by 3 bases, with 7 bases between them. Germline V gene sequence: CDR1 MDHEN, CDR2 SYDVKM. The CDR3 is CASSLPTTDTQYF. Written as DNA, the CDR3 is TGTGCCAGCAGTTTGCCTACTACAGATACGCAGTATTTT.